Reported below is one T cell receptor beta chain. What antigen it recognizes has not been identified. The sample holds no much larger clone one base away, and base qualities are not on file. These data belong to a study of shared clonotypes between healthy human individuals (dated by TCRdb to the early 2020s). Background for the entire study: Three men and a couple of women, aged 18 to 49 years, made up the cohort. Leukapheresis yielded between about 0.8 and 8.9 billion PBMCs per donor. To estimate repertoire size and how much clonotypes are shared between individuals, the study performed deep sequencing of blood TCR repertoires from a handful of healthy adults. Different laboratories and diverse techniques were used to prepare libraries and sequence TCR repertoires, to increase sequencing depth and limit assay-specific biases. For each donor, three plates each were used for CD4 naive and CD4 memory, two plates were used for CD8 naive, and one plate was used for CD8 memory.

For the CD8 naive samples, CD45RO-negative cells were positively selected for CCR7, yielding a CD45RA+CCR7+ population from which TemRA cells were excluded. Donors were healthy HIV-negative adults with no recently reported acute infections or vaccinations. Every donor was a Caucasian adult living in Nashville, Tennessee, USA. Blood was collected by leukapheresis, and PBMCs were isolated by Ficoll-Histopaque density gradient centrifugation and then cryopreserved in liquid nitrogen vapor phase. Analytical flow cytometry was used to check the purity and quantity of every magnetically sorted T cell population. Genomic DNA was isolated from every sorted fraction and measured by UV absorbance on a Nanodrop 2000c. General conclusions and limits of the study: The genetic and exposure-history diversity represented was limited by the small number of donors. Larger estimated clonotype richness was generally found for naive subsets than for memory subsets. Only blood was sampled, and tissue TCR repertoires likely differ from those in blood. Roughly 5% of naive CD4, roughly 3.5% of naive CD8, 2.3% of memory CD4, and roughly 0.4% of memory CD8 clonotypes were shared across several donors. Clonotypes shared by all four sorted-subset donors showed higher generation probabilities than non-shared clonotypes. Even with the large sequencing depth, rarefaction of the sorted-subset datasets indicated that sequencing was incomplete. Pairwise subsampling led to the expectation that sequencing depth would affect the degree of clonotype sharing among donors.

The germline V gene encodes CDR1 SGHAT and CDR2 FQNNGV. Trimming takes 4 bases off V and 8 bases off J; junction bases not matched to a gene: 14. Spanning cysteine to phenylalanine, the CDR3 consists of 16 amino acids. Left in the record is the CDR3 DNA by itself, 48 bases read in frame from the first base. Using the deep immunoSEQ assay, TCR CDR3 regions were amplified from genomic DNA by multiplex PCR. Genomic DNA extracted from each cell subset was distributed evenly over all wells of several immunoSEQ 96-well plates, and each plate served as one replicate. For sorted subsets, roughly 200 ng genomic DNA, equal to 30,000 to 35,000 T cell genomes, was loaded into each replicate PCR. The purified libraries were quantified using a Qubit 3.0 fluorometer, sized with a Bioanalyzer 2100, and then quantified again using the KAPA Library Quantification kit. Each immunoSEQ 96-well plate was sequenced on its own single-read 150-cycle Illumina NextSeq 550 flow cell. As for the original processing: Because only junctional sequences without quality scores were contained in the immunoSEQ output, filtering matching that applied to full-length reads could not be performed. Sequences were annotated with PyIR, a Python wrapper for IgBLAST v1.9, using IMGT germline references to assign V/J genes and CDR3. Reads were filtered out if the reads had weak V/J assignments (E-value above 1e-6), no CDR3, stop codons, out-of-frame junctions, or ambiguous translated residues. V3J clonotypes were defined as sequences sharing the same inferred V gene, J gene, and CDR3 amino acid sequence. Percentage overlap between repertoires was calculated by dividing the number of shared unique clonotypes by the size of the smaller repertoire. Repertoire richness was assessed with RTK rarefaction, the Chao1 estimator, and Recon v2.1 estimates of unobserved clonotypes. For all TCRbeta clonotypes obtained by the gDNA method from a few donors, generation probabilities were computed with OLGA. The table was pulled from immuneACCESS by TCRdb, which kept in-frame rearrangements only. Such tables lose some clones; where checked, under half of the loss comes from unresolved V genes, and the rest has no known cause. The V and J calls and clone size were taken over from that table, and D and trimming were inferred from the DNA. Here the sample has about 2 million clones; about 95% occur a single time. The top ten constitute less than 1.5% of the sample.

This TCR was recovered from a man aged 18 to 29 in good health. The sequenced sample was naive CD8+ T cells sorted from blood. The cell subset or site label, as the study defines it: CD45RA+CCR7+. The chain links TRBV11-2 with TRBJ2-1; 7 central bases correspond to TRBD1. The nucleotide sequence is TGTGCCAGCAGCTCCTCTACAGGGGTACTCGTCCATGAGCAGTTCTTC. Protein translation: CASSSSTGVLVHEQFF.